This T cell receptor beta chain was retrieved from a study of cytotoxic CD8 clonotypes in ibrutinib-treated CLL. Trimming removed 10 bases at V and 0 bases at J, with 17 bases between. Germline CDR1 SNHLY, CDR2 FYNNEI. The CDR3 is made up of 15 amino acids. Sequenced by immunoSEQ multiplex PCR; TCRdb stores in-frame clones only, minus some. In the table there are approximately 340,000 clones, 60% to 80% of which are singletons. The chain has TRBV2 and TRBJ2-3; the D gene is possibly TRBD2 (5 bases). The TCR sequence derives from a human donor with chronic lymphocytic leukemia. The source was PBMCs, collected after 36 months of ibrutinib treatment. The DNA of the CDR3 is TGTGCCAACATCGAGCGGAGTTTTAGCACAGATACGCAGTATTTT. This encodes CANIERSFSTDTQYF.